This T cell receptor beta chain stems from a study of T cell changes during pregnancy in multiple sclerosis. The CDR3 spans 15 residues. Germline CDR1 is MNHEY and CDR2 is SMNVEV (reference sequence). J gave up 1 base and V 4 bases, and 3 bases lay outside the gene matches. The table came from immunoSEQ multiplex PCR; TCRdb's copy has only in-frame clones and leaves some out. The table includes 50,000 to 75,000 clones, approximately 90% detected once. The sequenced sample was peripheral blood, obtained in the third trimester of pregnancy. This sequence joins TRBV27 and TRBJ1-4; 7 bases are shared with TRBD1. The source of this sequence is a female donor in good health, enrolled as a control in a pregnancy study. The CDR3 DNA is TGTGCCAGCAGTTCAAACAGGGGAACTAATGAAAAACTGTTTTTT. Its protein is CASSSNRGTNEKLFF. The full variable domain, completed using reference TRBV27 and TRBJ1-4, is EAQVTQNPRYLITVTGKKLTVTCSQNMNHEYMSWYRQDPGLGLRQIYYSMNVEVTDKGDVPEGYKVSRKEKRNFPLILESPSPNQTSLYFCASSSNRGTNEKLFFGSGTQLSVL.